This T cell receptor (beta chain) was retrieved from a study of cytomegalovirus exposure and HLA in healthy donors. Study conclusions and caveats: For presence/absence analyses, sequencing depth was assumed to be roughly uniform across donors.

The study ran its PCR with 60 Vbeta and 13 Jbeta primers. The assay was immunoSEQ multiplex PCR, and TCRdb's table has in-frame clones only and misses some. The table records roughly 130,000 clones, approximately 70% of them present only once. Trimming at V came to 6 bases and at J to 7 bases, leaving 7 bases not matched to a gene. The CDR3 runs 14 residues. Looked up from germline, CDR1 is SGHRS and CDR2 is YFSETQ. Remarks on this clone: Its matching antigen is unknown.

The sample comprised PBMCs. The TCR comes from a woman aged 40 to 55 in good health and CMV-seronegative. The V gene is TRBV5-1, the J gene TRBJ1-6; TRBD1 matches 7 bases. CDR3 loop: CASTPGTENSPLHF. The CDR3 DNA sequence: TGCGCCAGCACCCCGGGGACAGAAAATTCACCCCTCCACTTT.